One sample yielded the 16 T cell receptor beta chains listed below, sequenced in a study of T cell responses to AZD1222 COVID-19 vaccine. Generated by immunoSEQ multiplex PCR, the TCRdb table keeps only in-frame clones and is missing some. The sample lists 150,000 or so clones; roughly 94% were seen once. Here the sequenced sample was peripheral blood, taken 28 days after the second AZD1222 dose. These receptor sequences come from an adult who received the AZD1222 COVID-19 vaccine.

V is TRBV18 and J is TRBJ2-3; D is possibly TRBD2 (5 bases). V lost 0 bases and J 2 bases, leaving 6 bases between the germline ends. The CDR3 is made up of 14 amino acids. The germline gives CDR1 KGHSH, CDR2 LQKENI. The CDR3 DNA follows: TGTGCCAGCTCACCACCTAGCGCCACAGATACGCAGTATTTT. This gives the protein CASSPPSATDTQYF.

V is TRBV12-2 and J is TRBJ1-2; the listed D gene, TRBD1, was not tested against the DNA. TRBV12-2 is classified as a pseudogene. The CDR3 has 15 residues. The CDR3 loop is CASRLISRGWDGYTF. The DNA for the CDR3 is TGTGCAAGTCGCTTAATTTCAAGGGGATGGGATGGCTACACCTTC.

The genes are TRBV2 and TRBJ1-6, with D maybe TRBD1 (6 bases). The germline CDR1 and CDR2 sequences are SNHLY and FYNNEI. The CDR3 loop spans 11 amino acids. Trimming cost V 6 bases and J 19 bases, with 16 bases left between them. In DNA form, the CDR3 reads TGTGCCAGCAGGGGGGCAAGGGACTTTCACTTT. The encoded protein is CASRGARDFHF.

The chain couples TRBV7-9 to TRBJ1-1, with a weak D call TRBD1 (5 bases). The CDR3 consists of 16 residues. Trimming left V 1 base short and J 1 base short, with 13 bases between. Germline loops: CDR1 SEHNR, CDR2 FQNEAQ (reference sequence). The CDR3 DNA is TGTGCCAGCAGCTTAGTTGGGGGGGACGCGAACACTGAAGCTTTCTTT. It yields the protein CASSLVGGDANTEAFF.

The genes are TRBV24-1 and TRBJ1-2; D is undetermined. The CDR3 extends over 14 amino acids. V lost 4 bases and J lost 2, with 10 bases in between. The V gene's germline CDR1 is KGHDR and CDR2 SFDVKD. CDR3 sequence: CATSERTENYGYTF. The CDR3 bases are TGTGCCACCAGTGAACGGACGGAAAACTATGGCTACACCTTC.

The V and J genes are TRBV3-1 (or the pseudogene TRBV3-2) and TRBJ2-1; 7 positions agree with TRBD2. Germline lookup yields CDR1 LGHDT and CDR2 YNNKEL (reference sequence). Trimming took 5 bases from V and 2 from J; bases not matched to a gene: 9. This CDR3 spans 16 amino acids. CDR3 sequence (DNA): TGTGCCAGCAGCAATGGGCCGGGGAGGGCCTACAATGAGCAGTTCTTC. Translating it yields CASSNGPGRAYNEQFF.

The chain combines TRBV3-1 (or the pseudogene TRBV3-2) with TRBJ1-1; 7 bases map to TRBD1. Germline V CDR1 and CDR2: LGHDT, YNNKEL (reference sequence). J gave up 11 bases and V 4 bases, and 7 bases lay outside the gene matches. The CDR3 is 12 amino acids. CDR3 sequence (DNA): TGTGCCAGCAGCCTGACATCAGGGGGGGCTTTCTTT. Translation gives CASSLTSGGAFF.

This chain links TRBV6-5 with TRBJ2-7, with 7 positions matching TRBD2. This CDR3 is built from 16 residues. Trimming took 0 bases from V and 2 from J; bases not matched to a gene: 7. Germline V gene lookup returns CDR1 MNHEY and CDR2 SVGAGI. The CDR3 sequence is CASSYSRDYPTYEQYF. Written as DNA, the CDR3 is TGTGCCAGCAGTTACTCCCGGGACTATCCCACCTACGAGCAGTACTTC.

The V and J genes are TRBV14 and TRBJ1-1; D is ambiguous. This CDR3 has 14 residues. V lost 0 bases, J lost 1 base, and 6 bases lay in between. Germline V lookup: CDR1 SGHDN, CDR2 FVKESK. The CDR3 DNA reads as TGTGCCAGCAGCCAAGATATCGGGAACACTGAAGCTTTCTTT. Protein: CASSQDIGNTEAFF.

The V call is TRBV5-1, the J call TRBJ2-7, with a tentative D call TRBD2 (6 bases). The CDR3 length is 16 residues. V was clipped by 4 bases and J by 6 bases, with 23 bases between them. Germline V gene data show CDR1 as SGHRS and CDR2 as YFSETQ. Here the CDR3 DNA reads TGCGCCAGCAGCCCTGGGGCTAGCGTTCAAAACTCCGAGCAGTACTTC. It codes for CASSPGASVQNSEQYF.

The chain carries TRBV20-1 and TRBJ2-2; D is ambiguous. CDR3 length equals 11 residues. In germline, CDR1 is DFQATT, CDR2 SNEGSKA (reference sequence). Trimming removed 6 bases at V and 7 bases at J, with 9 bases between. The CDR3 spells CSARSDGELFF. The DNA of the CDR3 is TGCAGTGCCCGTTCAGACGGGGAGCTGTTTTTT.

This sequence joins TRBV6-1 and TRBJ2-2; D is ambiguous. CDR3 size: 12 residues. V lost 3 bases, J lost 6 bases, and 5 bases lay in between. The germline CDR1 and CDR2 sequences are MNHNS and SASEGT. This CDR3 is CASSDLAGELFF. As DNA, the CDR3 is TGTGCCAGCAGTGATTTGGCCGGGGAGCTGTTTTTT.

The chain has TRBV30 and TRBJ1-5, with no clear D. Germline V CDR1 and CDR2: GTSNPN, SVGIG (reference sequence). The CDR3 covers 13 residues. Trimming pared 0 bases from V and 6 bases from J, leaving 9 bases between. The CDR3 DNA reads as TGTGCCTGGAGTGTATCGGAGGGTCAGCCCCAGCATTTT. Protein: CAWSVSEGQPQHF.

DNA of the CDR3: TGTGCCAGCGGAAACAGGGGGCGAAGCTATGGCTACACCTTC. This sequence encodes CASGNRGRSYGYTF. The chain couples TRBV3-1 (or the pseudogene TRBV3-2) to TRBJ1-2, with 9 bases fitting TRBD1. The ends lost 8 bases at V and 4 bases at J; junction bases unmatched: 8. This CDR3 contains 14 residues. Germline assignment: CDR1 LGHDT and CDR2 YNNKEL (reference sequence).

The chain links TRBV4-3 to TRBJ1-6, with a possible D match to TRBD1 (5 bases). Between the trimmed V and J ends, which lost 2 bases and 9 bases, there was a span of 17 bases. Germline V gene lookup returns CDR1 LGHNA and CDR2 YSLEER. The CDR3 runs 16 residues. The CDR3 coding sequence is TGCGCCAGCAGCCAAACCCACAGGCGGATCCCTTCACCCCTCCACTTT. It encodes CASSQTHRRIPSPLHF.

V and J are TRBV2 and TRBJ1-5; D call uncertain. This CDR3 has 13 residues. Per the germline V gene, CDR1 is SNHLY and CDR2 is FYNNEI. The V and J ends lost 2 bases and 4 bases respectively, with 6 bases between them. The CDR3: CASSEIYNQPQHF. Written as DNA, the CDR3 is TGTGCCAGCAGTGAAATCTATAATCAGCCCCAGCATTTT.